Described below is a single T cell receptor (beta chain) sequence and its context. V shed 5 bases, J shed 0 bases, and the junction held 14 bases outside the gene matches. This CDR3 is built from 19 residues. CDR1 KGHSH and CDR2 LQKENI come from the germline V gene. Method: immunoSEQ multiplex PCR; TCRdb's copy keeps in-frame clones and lacks some. Of fewer than 200,000 clones in the sample, approximately 87% are singletons; the top ten hold approximately 4%. The data were obtained in a study of blood T cell repertoires in COVID-19. Turning to the study itself: Spain, Italy and the United States supplied samples that represented acute and convalescent COVID-19. From T cells, B-cell-depleted T cells, or PBMCs came the material, which was cDNA or gDNA.

This sequence was found in a woman between 50 and 59 years old who had recovered from COVID-19. The chain couples TRBV18 to TRBJ1-4; 8 bases fit TRBD1. Sequencing was done on a sample of PBMCs or T cells enriched from blood (not recorded which). The CDR3 DNA follows: TGTGCCAGCTCAGTCCGACGGGACAGGAAGGTAGCAACTAATGAAAAACTGTTTTTT. Protein: CASSVRRDRKVATNEKLFF.